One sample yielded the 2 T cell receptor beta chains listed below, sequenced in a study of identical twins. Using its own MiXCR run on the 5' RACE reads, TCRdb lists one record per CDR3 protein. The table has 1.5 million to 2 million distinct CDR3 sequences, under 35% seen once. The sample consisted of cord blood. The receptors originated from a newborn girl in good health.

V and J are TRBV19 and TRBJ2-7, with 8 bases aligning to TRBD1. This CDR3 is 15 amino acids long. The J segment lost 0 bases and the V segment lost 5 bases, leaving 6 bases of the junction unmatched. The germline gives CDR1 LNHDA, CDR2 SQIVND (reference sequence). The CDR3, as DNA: TGTGCCAGTAGTCGACACAGGGGGTACTCCTACGAGCAGTACTTC. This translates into CASSRHRGYSYEQYF.

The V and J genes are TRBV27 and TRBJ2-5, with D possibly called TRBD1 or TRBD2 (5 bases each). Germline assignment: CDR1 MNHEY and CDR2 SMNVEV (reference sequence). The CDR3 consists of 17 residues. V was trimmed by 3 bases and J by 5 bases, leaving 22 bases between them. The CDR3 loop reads CASSLTKTSGRVETQYF. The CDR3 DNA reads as TGTGCCAGCAGTTTGACAAAGACTTCAGGGCGGGTGGAGACCCAGTACTTC.